This T cell receptor (beta chain) derives from a study of OX40 agonist ivuxolimab in advanced cancers. Study summary: While on treatment, patients had intravenous ivuxolimab at 0.01 to 10 mg/kg every 2 weeks. Dose-escalation patients suffered from hepatocellular carcinoma, melanoma, renal cell or head and neck cancer. Study results and caveats: Patients with a partial response at 0.1-3.0 mg/kg had among the lowest clonal expansion. Some of the nonresponding patients also showed low levels of normalized T-cell clonal expansion.

Germline V CDR1 and CDR2: SEHNR, FQNEAQ (reference sequence). This CDR3 has 15 amino acids. The V end was cut by 5 bases, the J end by 3 bases, with 13 bases between. A remark on this clone: What it recognizes is unknown.

The method was immunoSEQ multiplex PCR; TCRdb's version includes in-frame clones alone and lacks a portion of them. The sample lists approximately 20,000 clones; 70% to 85% were seen once. The chain links TRBV7-9 to TRBJ1-4, with a tentative D call TRBD1 (6 bases). This TCR came from an adult with an advanced solid tumor such as melanoma, head and neck, liver or kidney cancer. Sequencing used CD4+ or CD8+ T cells sorted from blood, obtained in a trial of the OX40 agonist ivuxolimab. CDR3 protein: CASSPGRGANEKLFF. In DNA, the CDR3 is TGTGCCAGCAGCCCGGGAAGGGGGGCTAATGAAAAACTGTTTTTT.